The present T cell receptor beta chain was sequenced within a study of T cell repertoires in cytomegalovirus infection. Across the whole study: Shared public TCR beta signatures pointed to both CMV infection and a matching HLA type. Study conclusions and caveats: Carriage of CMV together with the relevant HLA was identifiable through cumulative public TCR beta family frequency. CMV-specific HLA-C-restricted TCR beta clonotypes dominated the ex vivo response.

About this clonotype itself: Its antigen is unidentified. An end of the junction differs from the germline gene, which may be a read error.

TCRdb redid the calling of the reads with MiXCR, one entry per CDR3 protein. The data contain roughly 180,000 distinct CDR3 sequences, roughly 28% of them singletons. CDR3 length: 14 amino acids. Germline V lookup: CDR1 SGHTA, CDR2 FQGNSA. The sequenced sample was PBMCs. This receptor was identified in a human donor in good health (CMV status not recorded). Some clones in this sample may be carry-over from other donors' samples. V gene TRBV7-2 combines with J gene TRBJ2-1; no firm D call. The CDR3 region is CASSSLVGLNEEFF. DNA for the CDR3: TGTGCCAGCAGCTCCCTGGTCGGCCTCAATGAGGAGTTCTTC.